Following are 10 T cell receptor beta chains from one sample sequenced in a study of Tregs in tolerant kidney transplant recipients (dated by TCRdb to about 2019). Preparation of the library involved the immunoSEQ multiplex PCR assay. The clones in this table, taken by TCRdb from immuneACCESS, are in-frame only. Not every clone is retained; where verified, under half of the shortfall comes from an unresolved V gene, and the cause of the rest is unknown. The sample contains some 90,000 clones, around nine tenths of them found a single time. Of the sample, roughly 4.7% is held by the ten largest clones. The source material was CD8+ T cells from blood. Receptor source: a human donor in good health.

The chain uses TRBV10-1 and TRBJ2-3; TRBD2 aligns across 12 bases. Germline CDR1 and CDR2: WNHNN and SYGVQD (reference sequence). After removal of 6 bases from V and 4 bases from J, the junction contained 11 bases not matched to a gene. The CDR3 is 17 amino acids. The CDR3 DNA follows: TGCGCCAGCAGCCCGGGACTAGCGGGCAAAGGGCCAGATACGCAGTATTTT. It yields the protein CASSPGLAGKGPDTQYF.

The genes are TRBV19 and TRBJ1-2, with D possibly matching TRBD1 (5 bases). The germline gives CDR1 LNHDA, CDR2 SQIVND (reference sequence). The CDR3 length is 14 residues. V shed 7 bases and J shed 3 bases, with 15 bases lying between them. CDR3 sequence (DNA): TGTGCCAGTAAGGGCCCGGGGGACTACTATGGCTACACCTTC. Amino acid sequence: CASKGPGDYYGYTF.

V usage is TRBV2 and J usage is TRBJ2-7; possibly TRBD1 for D (6 bases). The CDR3 consists of 14 residues. V dropped 10 bases and J dropped 4 bases, with 20 bases sitting between them. CDR1 and CDR2 from the germline V gene are SNHLY and FYNNEI. The CDR3, as DNA: TGTGCCACCGTTTACCAGGGGCTTATGTACGAGCAGTACTTC. Its translation is CATVYQGLMYEQYF.

The V gene is TRBV10-1, the J gene TRBJ2-3, with TRBD1 identical over 8 bases. The V and J ends lost 2 bases and 1 base, in that order; junction bases with no gene match: 2. Germline loops: CDR1 WNHNN, CDR2 SYGVQD (reference sequence). The CDR3 has 15 amino acids. CDR3 sequence (DNA): TGCGCCAGCAGTGAGGTCAGGGGGCGCACAGATACGCAGTATTTT. Translating gives CASSEVRGRTDTQYF.

This sequence joins TRBV13 and TRBJ2-7, with D unclear. Trimming stripped 2 bases from V and 9 bases from J, with 8 bases between. The germline CDR1 and CDR2 sequences are PRHDT and FYEKMQ (reference sequence). The CDR3 covers 11 residues. The CDR3 DNA reads as TGTGCCAGCAGCTTATCCCGAGGGCAGTACTTC. As protein: CASSLSRGQYF.

The J gene is TRBJ1-5, the V gene TRBV19; D may be TRBD1 (5 bases). The CDR3 extends over 15 amino acids. Deletions cut 2 bases from V and 4 bases from J, with 12 bases between. CDR1 LNHDA and CDR2 SQIVND come from the germline V gene (reference sequence). The CDR3 is CASSIMDGQNQPQHF. CDR3 DNA sequence: TGTGCCAGTAGTATAATGGACGGACAAAATCAGCCCCAGCATTTT. Complete variable domain (other parts from reference TRBV19 and TRBJ1-5): DGGITQSPKYLFRKEGQNVTLSCEQNLNHDAMYWYRQDPGQGLRLIYYSQIVNDFQKGDIAEGYSVSREKKESFPLTVTSAQKNPTAFYLCASSIMDGQNQPQHFGDGTRLSIL.

Only a few counts were recorded for this clone. This chain joins TRBV25-1 and TRBJ2-7, with 10 bases fitting TRBD1. V was clipped by 6 bases and J by 7 bases; unmatched bases: 9. CDR3 length: 14 amino acids. Germline values: CDR1 MGHDK, CDR2 SYGVNS. The CDR3 here is CASSLTGGAGEQYF. Written as DNA, the CDR3 is TGTGCCAGCAGCTTGACAGGGGGCGCGGGGGAGCAGTACTTC.

V and J are TRBV6-4 and TRBJ2-2; D may be TRBD1 (5 bases). Germline CDR1 reads MRHNA; CDR2 reads SNTAGT. V shed 4 bases and J shed 2 bases, with 8 bases lying between them. There are 14 residues in the CDR3. The CDR3 is CASSGGQNTGELFF. CDR3 nucleotide sequence: TGTGCCAGCAGTGGTGGACAAAACACCGGGGAGCTGTTTTTT.

V is TRBV5-1 and J is TRBJ2-7, with D tentatively TRBD1 or TRBD2 (5 bases each). CDR3 length: 15 amino acids. Germline V gene data show CDR1 as SGHRS and CDR2 as YFSETQ. V gave up 0 bases and J gave up 1 base, with 11 bases separating them. The CDR3 sequence is CASSLGPGGSYEQYF. CDR3 sequence (DNA): TGCGCCAGCAGCTTGGGCCCTGGGGGTTCCTACGAGCAGTACTTC.

The rearrangement joins TRBV6-5 to TRBJ2-1; D is possibly TRBD2 (6 bases). V was pared by 5 bases and J by 4 bases, with 6 bases between. This CDR3 contains 12 residues. Germline V gives CDR1 MNHEY, CDR2 SVGAGI. The CDR3 DNA is TGTGCCAGCAGTGGAGGGTACAATGAGCAGTTCTTC. This codes for CASSGGYNEQFF.